This TCR beta chain was profiled in a study of metastatic and nonmetastatic thyroid tumors. Study-level background: Comparative analysis of repertoires was undertaken across blood and tumor or nodule tissue obtained from malignant and benign thyroid patients.

There were no patients who had received any treatment before thyroid surgery. In its sample, this clone was seen many times. TCRdb redid the clone calls on the PCR reads using MiXCR. The sample records about 22,000 clones, roughly a sixth being singletons. The TCR originated in a male donor with papillary thyroid cancer or a benign thyroid nodule (not recorded which). Some clones in this sample may be carry-over from other donors' samples. The sequencing sample was made of adjacent normal tissue.

The CDR3 nucleotides read TGTGCCAGCAGCCAAGTGGGAGGCACAGATACGCAGTATTTT. This encodes CASSQVGGTDTQYF. J is TRBJ2-3 and V is TRBV3-1; possibly TRBD2 for D (5 bases). V was shortened by 1 base and J by 1 base, with 6 bases between the two germline ends. The CDR3 is 14 residues long. Germline V lookup: CDR1 LGHDT, CDR2 YNNKEL (reference sequence).